The source of this T cell receptor (beta chain) is a study of blood T cell repertoires in COVID-19 (dated by TCRdb to between 2020 and 2021). Some background on the complete study: Collaborator samples came from the United States, Italy and Spain and covered acute and convalescent phases of COVID-19. Sample metadata almost always included a de-identified subject ID, COVID-19 status, age in years and sex. The samples were drawn from two sources: the first 160 participants of the ongoing ImmuneRACE study, and over 1,000 subjects contributed by 6 global collaborators. Deeply sampled blood TCRbeta repertoires from subjects exposed to, actively infected with, or recovered from COVID-19 were included in the dataset. The repertoires were released in a freely available public database intended as a resource for research on the immune response to SARS-CoV-2. The material from the prospective study consisted of cDNA or gDNA derived from T cells, B-cell-depleted T cells, or PBMCs. Where HLA class I and class II types were available, the types were taken from metadata supplied by the sample provider, not from assay-based typing. Broad study findings and their caveats: The amount of clinical and demographic metadata varied by source and participant and was provided uncurated.

The germline V gene sets CDR1 to KGHDR and CDR2 to SFDVKD. V is shortened by 4 bases, J by 0 bases, and the region joining them spans 13 bases. The CDR3 covers 16 residues, taking in both the cysteine and the phenylalanine. Of the read, only the CDR3 DNA is kept; its 48 bases are in frame from base 1. The immunoSEQ Assay, a bias-controlled multiplex PCR, was used to amplify TCRbeta CDR3 regions from genomic DNA. Regarding the original processing steps: The number of nucleated cells in each sample was estimated by amplification of reference gene primers within the assay. To quantify the absolute abundance of each unique TCRbeta CDR3 rearrangement, sequence reads were collapsed and filtered. For each sample, productive Simpson clonality was calculated as the square root of Simpson's diversity index across productive rearrangements. Held by TCRdb, this immuneACCESS table contains in-frame sequences only and omits some clones. Under half of the omission traces to an unresolved V gene where checked; the cause of the rest is unknown. V and J calls and clone size are those listed in that table; D and trimming were worked out from the DNA. Within this sample are 140,000 or so clones, with around 83% of them counted one time only. Of the sample, roughly 10% falls within the top ten clones.

This clone is a singleton in its sample. Its recognized antigen is unknown. Within one base of it there is no much larger clone, and no base qualities were kept. Whole blood was collected in K2EDTA tubes by collaborating institutions according to the institutions' own protocols. For TCRbeta analysis, collaborators shipped samples in one of three forms: frozen whole blood, isolated PBMCs, or DNA extracted from either of those sample types. The sequencing input was peripheral blood. The chain joins TRBV24-1 to TRBJ2-3, and possibly TRBD1, on 6 matching bases. This clonotype was sampled from a man in his sixties with active or convalescent COVID-19. The encoded CDR3 is CATSDPGQTSTDTQYF. The nucleotide sequence reads as follows: TGTGCCACCAGTGACCCGGGACAAACTAGCACAGATACGCAGTATTTT.